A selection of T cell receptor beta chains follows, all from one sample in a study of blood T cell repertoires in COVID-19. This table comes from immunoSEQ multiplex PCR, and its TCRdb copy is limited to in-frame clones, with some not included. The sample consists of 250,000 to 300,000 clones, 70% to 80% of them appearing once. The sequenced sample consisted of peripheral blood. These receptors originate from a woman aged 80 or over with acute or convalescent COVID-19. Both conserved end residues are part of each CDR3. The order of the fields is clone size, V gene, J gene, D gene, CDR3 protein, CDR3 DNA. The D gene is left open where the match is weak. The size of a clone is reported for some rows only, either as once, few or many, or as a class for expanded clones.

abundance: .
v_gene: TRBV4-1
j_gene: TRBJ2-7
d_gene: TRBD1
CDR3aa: CASSQFSGTGRTPPPHEQYF
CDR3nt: TGCGCCAGCAGCCAGTTTTCCGGGACAGGGCGTACACCCCCGCCCCACGAGCAGTACTTC

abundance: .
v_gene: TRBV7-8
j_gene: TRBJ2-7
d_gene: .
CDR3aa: CASSFSTPGVYEQYF
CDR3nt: TGTGCCAGCAGCTTTAGTACGCCGGGAGTCTACGAGCAGTACTTC

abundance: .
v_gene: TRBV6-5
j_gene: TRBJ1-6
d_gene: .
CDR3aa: CASSYSGTRGSPLHF
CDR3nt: TGTGCCAGCAGTTACTCTGGGACTCGAGGTTCACCCCTCCACTTT

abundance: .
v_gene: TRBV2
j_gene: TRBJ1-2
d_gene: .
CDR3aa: CASSEIGRDEGYTF
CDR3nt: TGTGCCAGCAGTGAAATTGGCAGGGATGAAGGCTACACCTTC

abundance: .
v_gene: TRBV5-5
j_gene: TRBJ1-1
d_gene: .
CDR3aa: CASSRSNRDTEAFF
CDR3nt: TGTGCCAGCAGCCGAAGTAACAGGGACACTGAAGCTTTCTTT

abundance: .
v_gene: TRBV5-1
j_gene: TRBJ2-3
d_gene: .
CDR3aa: CASSQDKTTDTQYF
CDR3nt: TGCGCCAGCAGCCAAGACAAGACCACAGATACGCAGTATTTT

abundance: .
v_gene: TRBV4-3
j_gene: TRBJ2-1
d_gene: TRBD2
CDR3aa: CASSRGGASYNEQFF
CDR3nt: TGCGCCAGCAGCCGCGGGGGGGCCTCCTACAATGAGCAGTTCTTC

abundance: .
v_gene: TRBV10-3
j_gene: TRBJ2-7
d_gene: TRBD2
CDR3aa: CAISSGTKAYEQYF
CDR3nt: TGTGCCATCAGTTCCGGGACTAAAGCCTACGAGCAGTACTTC

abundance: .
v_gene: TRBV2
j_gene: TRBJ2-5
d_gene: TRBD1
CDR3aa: CASWSGQGARGQETQYF
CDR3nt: TGTGCCAGCTGGTCTGGACAGGGGGCGAGAGGACAAGAGACCCAGTACTTC

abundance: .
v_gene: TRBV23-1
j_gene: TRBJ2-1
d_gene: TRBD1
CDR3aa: CASIHHGTGTYNEQFF
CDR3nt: TGCGCCAGCATCCATCACGGGACAGGTACCTACAATGAGCAGTTCTTC

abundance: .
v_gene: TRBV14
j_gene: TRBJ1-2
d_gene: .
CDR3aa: CASSQEIGHRYGYTF
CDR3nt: TGTGCCAGCAGCCAAGAAATAGGACACCGCTATGGCTACACCTTC

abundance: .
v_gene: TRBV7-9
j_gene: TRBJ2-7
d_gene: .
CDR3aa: CASSYSSARSYEQYF
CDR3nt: TGTGCCAGCAGCTACTCTAGCGCTCGCTCCTACGAGCAGTACTTC

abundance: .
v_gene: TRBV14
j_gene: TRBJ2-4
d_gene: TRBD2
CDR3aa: CASSPLGGNIQYF
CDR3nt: TGTGCCAGCAGCCCCCTGGGGGGGAACATTCAGTACTTC

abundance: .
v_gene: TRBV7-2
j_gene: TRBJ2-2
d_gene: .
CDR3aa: CASSLAALNTGELFF
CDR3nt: TGTGCCAGCAGCTTAGCGGCTTTGAACACCGGGGAGCTGTTTTTT

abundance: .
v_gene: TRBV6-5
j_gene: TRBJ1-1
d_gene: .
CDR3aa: CASSQVAGVLEAFF
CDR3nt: TGTGCCAGCAGTCAGGTGGCAGGGGTCCTTGAAGCTTTCTTT

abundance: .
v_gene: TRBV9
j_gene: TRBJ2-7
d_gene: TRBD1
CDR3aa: CASSTGQGATTYEQYF
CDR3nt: TGTGCCAGCAGCACCGGACAGGGGGCCACAACCTACGAGCAGTACTTC

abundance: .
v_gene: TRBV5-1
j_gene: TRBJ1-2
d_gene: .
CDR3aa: CASSRDRLDGYTF
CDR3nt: TGCGCCAGCAGCCGTGACAGACTTGATGGCTACACCTTC

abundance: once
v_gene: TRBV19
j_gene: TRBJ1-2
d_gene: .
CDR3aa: CASTDEEGRGYGYTF
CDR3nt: TGTGCCAGTACTGATGAGGAGGGGAGGGGCTATGGCTACACCTTC

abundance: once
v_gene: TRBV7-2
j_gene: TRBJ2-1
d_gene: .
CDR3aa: CASSLASTFEQFF
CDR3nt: TGTGCCAGCAGCTTAGCTTCCACATTTGAGCAGTTCTTC

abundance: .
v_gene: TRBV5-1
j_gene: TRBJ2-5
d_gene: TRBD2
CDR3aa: CASSLATSGGRTQYF
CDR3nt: TGCGCCAGCAGCTTGGCCACTAGCGGGGGTAGGACCCAGTACTTC

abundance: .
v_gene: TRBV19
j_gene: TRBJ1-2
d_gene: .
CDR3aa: CASSTETVYGYTF
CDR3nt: TGTGCCAGTAGTACGGAGACAGTTTACGGCTACACCTTC

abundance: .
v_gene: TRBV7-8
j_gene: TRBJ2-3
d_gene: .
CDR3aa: CASSPALDTQYF
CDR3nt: TGTGCCAGCAGCCCCGCGTTGGATACGCAGTATTTT

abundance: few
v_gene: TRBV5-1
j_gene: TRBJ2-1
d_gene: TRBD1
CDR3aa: CASSLVVGTGENEQFF
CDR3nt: TGCGCCAGCAGCTTGGTTGTTGGGACAGGGGAAAATGAGCAGTTCTTC

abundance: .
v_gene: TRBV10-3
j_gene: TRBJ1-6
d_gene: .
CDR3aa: CAIRREQGRNSPLHF
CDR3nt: TGTGCCATCAGGAGGGAACAGGGACGAAATTCACCCCTCCACTTT

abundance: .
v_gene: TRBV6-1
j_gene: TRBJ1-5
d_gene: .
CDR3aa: CASSDIGGRGNQPQHF
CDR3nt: TGTGCCAGCAGTGATATAGGGGGTCGGGGCAATCAGCCCCAGCATTTT

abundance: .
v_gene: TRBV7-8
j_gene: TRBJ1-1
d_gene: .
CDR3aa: CASSFTFDRNTEAFF
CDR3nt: TGTGCCAGCAGCTTTACTTTCGACAGGAACACTGAAGCTTTCTTT

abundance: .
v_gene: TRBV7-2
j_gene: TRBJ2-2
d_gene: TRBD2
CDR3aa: CASTRGGNTGELFF
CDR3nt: TGTGCCAGCACTCGGGGGGGTAACACCGGGGAGCTGTTTTTT

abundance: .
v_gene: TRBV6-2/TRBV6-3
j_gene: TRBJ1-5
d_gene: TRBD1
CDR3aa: CASSYEGTGYQPQHF
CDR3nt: TGTGCCAGCAGTTACGAGGGGACAGGGTATCAGCCCCAGCATTTT

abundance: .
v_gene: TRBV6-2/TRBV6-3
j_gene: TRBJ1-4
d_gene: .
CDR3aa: CASSYDTATNEKLFF
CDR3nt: TGTGCCAGCAGTTACGACACCGCAACTAATGAAAAACTGTTTTTT

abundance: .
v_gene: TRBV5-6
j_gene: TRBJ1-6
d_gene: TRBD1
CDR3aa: CASSGDRNSPLHF
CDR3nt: TGTGCCAGCAGCGGGGACAGGAATTCACCCCTCCACTTT

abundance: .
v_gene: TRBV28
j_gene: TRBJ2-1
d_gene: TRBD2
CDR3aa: CASSLWASGSSYNEQFF
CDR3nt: TGTGCCAGCAGTTTATGGGCTAGCGGGAGTTCCTACAATGAGCAGTTCTTC

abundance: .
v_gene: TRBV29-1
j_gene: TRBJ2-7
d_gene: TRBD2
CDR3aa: CSVDGLVGEQYF
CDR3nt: TGCAGCGTTGATGGACTAGTGGGTGAGCAGTACTTC

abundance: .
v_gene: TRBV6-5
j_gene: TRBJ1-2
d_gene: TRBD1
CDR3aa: CASSPGTGIYGYTF
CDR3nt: TGTGCCAGCAGTCCCGGGACAGGGATCTATGGCTACACCTTC

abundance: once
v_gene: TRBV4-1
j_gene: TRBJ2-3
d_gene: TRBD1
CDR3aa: CASSQGQGDSDTQYF
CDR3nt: TGCGCCAGCAGCCAGGGACAGGGGGATTCAGATACGCAGTATTTT

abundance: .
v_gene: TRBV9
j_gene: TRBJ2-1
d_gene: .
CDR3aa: CASSPQLGPGNEQFF
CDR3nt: TGTGCCAGCAGCCCCCAGCTAGGGCCAGGGAATGAGCAGTTCTTC

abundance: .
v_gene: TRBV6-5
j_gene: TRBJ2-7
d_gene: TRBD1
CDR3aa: CASSYLTGGRGEQYF
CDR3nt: TGTGCCAGCAGTTATTTGACAGGGGGCAGGGGCGAGCAGTACTTC

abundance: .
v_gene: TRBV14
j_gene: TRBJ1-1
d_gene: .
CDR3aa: CASSQGFRVNTEAFF
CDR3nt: TGTGCCAGCAGCCAAGGGTTTCGGGTCAACACTGAAGCTTTCTTT

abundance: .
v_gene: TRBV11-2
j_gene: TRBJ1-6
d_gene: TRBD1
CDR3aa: CASSVRGTGTFSPLHF
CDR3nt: TGTGCCAGCAGCGTTAGGGGGACAGGGACTTTTTCACCCCTCCACTTT

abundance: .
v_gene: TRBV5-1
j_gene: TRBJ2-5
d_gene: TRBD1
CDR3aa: CASSSTPQTGKETQYF
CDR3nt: TGCGCCAGCAGCTCGACCCCCCAGACAGGGAAAGAGACCCAGTACTTC

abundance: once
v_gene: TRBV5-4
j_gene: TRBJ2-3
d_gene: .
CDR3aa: CASSQQGTDTQYF
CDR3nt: TGTGCCAGCAGCCAACAGGGAACGGATACGCAGTATTTT

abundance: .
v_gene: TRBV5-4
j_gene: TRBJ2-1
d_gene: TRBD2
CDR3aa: CASSLASGNYNEQFF
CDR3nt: TGTGCCAGCAGCTTGGCTAGCGGGAACTACAATGAGCAGTTCTTC

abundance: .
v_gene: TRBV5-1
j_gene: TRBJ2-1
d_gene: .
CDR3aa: CASSLTGIQLNEQFF
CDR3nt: TGCGCCAGCAGCTTGACAGGGATTCAGCTAAATGAGCAGTTCTTC

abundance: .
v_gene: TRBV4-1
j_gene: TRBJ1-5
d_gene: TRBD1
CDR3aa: CASSQEFWTGSNQPQHF
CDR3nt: TGCGCCAGCAGCCAAGAATTTTGGACAGGGAGCAATCAGCCCCAGCATTTT